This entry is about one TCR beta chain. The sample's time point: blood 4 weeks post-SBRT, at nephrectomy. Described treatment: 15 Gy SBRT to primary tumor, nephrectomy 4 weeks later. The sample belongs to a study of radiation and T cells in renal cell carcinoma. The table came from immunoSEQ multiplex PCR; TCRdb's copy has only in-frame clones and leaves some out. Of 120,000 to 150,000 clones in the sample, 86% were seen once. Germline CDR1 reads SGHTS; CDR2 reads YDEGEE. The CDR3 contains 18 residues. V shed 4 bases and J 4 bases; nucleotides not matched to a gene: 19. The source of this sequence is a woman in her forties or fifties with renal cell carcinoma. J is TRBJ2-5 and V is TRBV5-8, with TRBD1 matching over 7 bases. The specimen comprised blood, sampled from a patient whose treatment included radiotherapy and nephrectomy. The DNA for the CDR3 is TGTGCCAGCAGCCCGGGAAGACAGGGAAATCATTTTTTAGAGACCCAGTACTTC. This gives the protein CASSPGRQGNHFLETQYF. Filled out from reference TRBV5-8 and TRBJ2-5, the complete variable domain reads EAGVTQSPTHLIKTRGQQATLRCSPISGHTSVYWYQQALGLGLQFLLWYDEGEERNRGNFPPRFSGRQFPNYSSELNVNALELEDSALYLCASSPGRQGNHFLETQYFGPGTRLLVL.